This T cell receptor (beta chain) was identified during a study of blood T cell repertoires in COVID-19. Study-level background: Whether acute or convalescent, the COVID-19 samples came from the United States, Italy and Spain. PBMCs, B-cell-depleted T cells, or T cells were the source of the cDNA or gDNA that made up the material.

Trimming removed 1 base at V and 4 bases at J, with 13 bases between. The germline V gene has CDR1 KGHSH and CDR2 LQKENI. The CDR3 covers 16 residues. Some clones are missing from TCRdb's copy, which holds only in-frame ones; the method was immunoSEQ multiplex PCR. The sample records around 70,000 clones, approximately 81% being singletons. The chain uses TRBV18 and TRBJ2-2; tentatively, D is TRBD2 (6 bases). The sequencing input was peripheral blood. This clonotype originated in a woman older than 75 with active or convalescent COVID-19. CDR3: CASSPLGGGSTGELFF. The CDR3 DNA reads as TGTGCCAGCTCACCACTCGGGGGAGGTTCCACCGGGGAGCTGTTTTTT.